Described below is a single T cell receptor beta chain sequence and its context. Its antigen is not identified. V lost 4 bases to trimming and J lost 6 bases; unmatched junction nucleotides: 8. The CDR3 sequence is 15 residues long. Germline values: CDR1 SSHAT, CDR2 FNYEAQ (reference sequence). Unique molecular identifiers were carried by the TCR beta cDNA libraries. From the PCR reads, TCRdb called clonotypes with MiXCR, one entry per CDR3 protein. The data contain about 680,000 distinct CDR3 sequences, approximately 60% of them singletons. The data are from a study of post-analysis software for immune sequencing data. Points from the study as a whole: About five TRBV segments were more frequent in patients than controls; TRBV5-6, TRBV5-1 and TRBV20-1 belonged to this group. Diversity measured as normalized Chao1 was significantly lower in multiple sclerosis patients than in controls.

The sample was blood. V is TRBV7-7 and J is TRBJ2-1; 8 nucleotides match TRBD2. This TCR derives from a girl between 2 and 10 years old with multiple sclerosis. As DNA, the CDR3 is TGTGCCAGCAGCTCCCGGGGGGGCCCGGGCAATGAGCAGTTCTTC. As protein: CASSSRGGPGNEQFF. Filled out from reference TRBV7-7 and TRBJ2-1, the complete variable domain reads GAGVSQSPRYKVTKRGQDVTLRCDPISSHATLYWYQQALGQGPEFLTYFNYEAQPDKSGLPSDRFSAERPEGSISTLTIQRTEQRDSAMYRCASSSRGGPGNEQFFGPGTRLTVL.